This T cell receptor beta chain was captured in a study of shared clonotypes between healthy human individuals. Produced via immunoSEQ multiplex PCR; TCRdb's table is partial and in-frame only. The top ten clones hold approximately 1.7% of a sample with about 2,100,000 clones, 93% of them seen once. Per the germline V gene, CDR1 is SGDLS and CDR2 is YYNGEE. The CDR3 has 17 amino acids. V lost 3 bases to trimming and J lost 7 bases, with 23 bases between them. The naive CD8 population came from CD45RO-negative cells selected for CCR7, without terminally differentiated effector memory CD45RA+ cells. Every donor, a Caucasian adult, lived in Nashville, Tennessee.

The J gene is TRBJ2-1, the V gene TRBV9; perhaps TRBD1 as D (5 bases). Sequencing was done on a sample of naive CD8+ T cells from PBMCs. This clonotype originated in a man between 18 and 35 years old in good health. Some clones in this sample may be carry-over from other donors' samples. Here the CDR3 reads CASSDRPDRFGSNEQFF. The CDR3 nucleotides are TGTGCCAGCAGCGACCGCCCCGACAGATTTGGGTCAAATGAGCAGTTCTTC.